This T cell receptor beta chain was found in a study of T cell responses to AZD1222 COVID-19 vaccine. Data came from immunoSEQ multiplex PCR; TCRdb stores just in-frame clones and leaves some out. The table has some 150,000 clones, about 94% seen once. The CDR3 contains 13 residues. Germline V lookup: CDR1 MGHDK, CDR2 SYGVNS. Trimming pared 3 bases from V and 3 bases from J, leaving 8 bases between. The sequence was obtained from an adult in good health. V and J are TRBV25-1 and TRBJ1-1; D not certain. Sequenced here: peripheral blood, sampled on day 0 of AZD1222 vaccination. The CDR3 spells CASSESADTEAFF. Here the CDR3 DNA reads TGTGCCAGCAGTGAGTCGGCGGACACTGAAGCTTTCTTT.